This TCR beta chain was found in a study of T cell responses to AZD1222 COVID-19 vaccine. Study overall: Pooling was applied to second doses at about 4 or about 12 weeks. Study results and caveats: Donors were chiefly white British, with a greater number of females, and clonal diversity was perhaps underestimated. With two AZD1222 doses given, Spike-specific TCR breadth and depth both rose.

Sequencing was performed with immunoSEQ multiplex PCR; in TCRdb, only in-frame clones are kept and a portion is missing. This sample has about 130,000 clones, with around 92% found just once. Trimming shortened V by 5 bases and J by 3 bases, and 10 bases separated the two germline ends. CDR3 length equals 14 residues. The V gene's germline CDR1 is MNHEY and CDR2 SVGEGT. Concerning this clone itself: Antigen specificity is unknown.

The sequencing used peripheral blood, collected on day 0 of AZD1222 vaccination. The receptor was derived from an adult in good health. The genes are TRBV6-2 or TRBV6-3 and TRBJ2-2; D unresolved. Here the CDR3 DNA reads TGTGCCAGCAGTGGCGACTCTTACACCGGGGAGCTGTTTTTT. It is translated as CASSGDSYTGELFF.